This TCR beta chain was profiled in a study of T cells in Graves' hyperthyroidism and ophthalmopathy. RNA transcripts yielded amplified TCR beta CDR3 regions. First-round RT-PCR targeting the TCR CDR3 was performed with the HTBI primer set. TCRdb re-called the multiplex PCR reads through MiXCR, storing one row per CDR3 protein. The sample lists approximately 620,000 distinct CDR3 sequences; more than 11% were seen once. Participants, patients aged 18 to 65, had newly diagnosed hyperthyroidism with a duration under 2 months. The specimen was blood. The sequence derives from a woman in her twenties or thirties with Graves' hyperthyroidism that later progressed to Graves' ophthalmopathy.

Written as DNA, the CDR3 is TGTGCCAGCACCACGGCACTCCTGTATGGCTACACCTTC. It translates to CASTTALLYGYTF. The chain employs TRBV6-1 and TRBJ1-2, with D uncertain. The CDR3 has 13 residues. The V end lost 7 bases, the J end lost 5 bases, and 14 bases lay between the germline ends. Germline V gene sequence: CDR1 MNHNS, CDR2 SASEGT.